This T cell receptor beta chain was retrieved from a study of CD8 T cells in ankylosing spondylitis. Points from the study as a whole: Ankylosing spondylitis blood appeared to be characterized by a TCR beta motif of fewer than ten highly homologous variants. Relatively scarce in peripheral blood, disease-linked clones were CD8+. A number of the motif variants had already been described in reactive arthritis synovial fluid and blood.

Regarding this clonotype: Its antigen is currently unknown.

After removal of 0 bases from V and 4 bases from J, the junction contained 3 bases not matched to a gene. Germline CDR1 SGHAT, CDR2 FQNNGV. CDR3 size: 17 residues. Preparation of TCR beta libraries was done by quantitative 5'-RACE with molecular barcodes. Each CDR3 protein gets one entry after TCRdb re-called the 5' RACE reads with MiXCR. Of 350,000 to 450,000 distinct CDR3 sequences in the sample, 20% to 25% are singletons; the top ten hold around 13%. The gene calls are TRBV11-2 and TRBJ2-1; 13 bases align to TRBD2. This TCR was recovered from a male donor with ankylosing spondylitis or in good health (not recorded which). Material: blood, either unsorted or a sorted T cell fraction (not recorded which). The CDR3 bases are TGTGCCAGCAGCTTAGAAGGACTAGCGGGGGTATACAATGAGCAGTTCTTC. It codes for CASSLEGLAGVYNEQFF.